This is a list of T cell receptor beta chains from one sample in a study of tumor-infiltrating lymphocytes in oesophageal squamous cell carcinoma. TCRdb itself ran the PCR reads through MiXCR, one entry per CDR3 protein. The sample has about 10,000 distinct CDR3 sequences; roughly 50% are singletons. The sample was esophageal tumor tissue. These receptors were obtained from a female donor with esophageal squamous cell carcinoma. Each CDR3 is given with its conserved first and last residue. A D gene is named only where the DNA matches it firmly. Clone size, where shown, is once, few, many, or a class for clones that have expanded.

v_gene	d_gene	abundance	j_gene	CDR3nt	CDR3aa
TRBV9	-	many	TRBJ1-1	TGTGCCAGCAGCGTAGATGAAATGTCGGGGGCGAGTGCTGAAGCTTTCTTT	CASSVDEMSGASAEAFF
TRBV7-2	TRBD2	-	TRBJ2-1	TGTGCCAGCAGCGGGACTAGCGGGAGCTACAATGAGCAGTTCTTC	CASSGTSGSYNEQFF
TRBV20-1	TRBD2	-	TRBJ2-3	TGCAGTGCTAGAAATCCTCTAGCGGGCAGTTCTAGCACAGATACGCAGTATTTT	CSARNPLAGSSSTDTQYF
TRBV7-3	-	-	TRBJ2-4	TGTGCCAGCAGTCCCGACGGGAGAGCCAAAAACATTCAGTACTTC	CASSPDGRAKNIQYF
TRBV10-2	-	many	TRBJ2-1	TGCGCCAGCGCGTTCGGGAGCTCCTACAATGAGCAGTTCTTC	CASAFGSSYNEQFF
TRBV12-3/TRBV12-4	TRBD2	few	TRBJ2-1	TGTGCCAGCAGTTTAGCTATAGCGGGGAGGTACAATGAGCAGTTCTTC	CASSLAIAGRYNEQFF
TRBV7-3	TRBD2	-	TRBJ2-5	TGTGCCAGCAGCTTAACGGCGGGAGTTGACCAGTACTTC	CASSLTAGVDQYF
TRBV12-5	-	-	TRBJ1-1	TGTGCTAGTGGCCCTCGATTGGAGTACACTGAAGCTTTCTTT	CASGPRLEYTEAFF
TRBV7-3	TRBD2	-	TRBJ2-5	TGTGCCAGCAGCTTAGAGCGGGGGGCCGGTGAGACCCAGTACTTC	CASSLERGAGETQYF
TRBV27	TRBD2	large	TRBJ2-1	TGTGCCAGCAGTTCACTAAGCGGGAAGGGCCCCTACAATGAGCAGTTCTTC	CASSSLSGKGPYNEQFF
TRBV12-3/TRBV12-4	-	many	TRBJ2-3	TGTGCCAGCAGTAACCCCGTCTACACAGATACGCAGTATTTT	CASSNPVYTDTQYF
TRBV6-1	TRBD1	-	TRBJ2-7	TGTGCCAGCAGTCGACAGGGGCCATCCTACGAGCAGTACTTC	CASSRQGPSYEQYF
TRBV18	TRBD1	-	TRBJ1-1	TGTGCCAGCTCTTATTCCGGACAGGGGTGGTACGAGCAGTACTTT	CASSYSGQGWYEQYF
TRBV6-6	-	once	TRBJ2-7	TGTGCCAGCAGTTACTCGATAAGCAACGAGCAGTACTTC	CASSYSISNEQYF
TRBV7-6	TRBD2	few	TRBJ2-1	TGTGCCAGCAGCTTCGGTCTAGCGGGACGGGGTGAGCAGTTCTTC	CASSFGLAGRGEQFF
TRBV6-6	-	-	TRBJ2-3	TGTGCCAGCAGCTGGGGGTCCTCCACAGATACGCAGTATTTT	CASSWGSSTDTQYF
TRBV4-1	-	-	TRBJ1-4	TGCGCCAGCAGCCAAGGGGGGGTAGGGGAAAAACTGTTTTTT	CASSQGGVGEKLFF
TRBV7-2	TRBD2	-	TRBJ2-3	TGTGCCAGCAGCTCCCAACCGGGACTAGTGACGGATACGCAGTATTTT	CASSSQPGLVTDTQYF
TRBV7-2	TRBD2	-	TRBJ2-1	TGTGCCAGCAGCTTAGGGAGCGGGAGGGATGAGCAGTTCTTC	CASSLGSGRDEQFF
TRBV7-4	-	few	TRBJ1-2	TGTGCTAGCAGCTCCCTAGGGGCCGGTAACTATGGCTACACCTTC	CASSSLGAGNYGYTF
TRBV10-2	TRBD1	-	TRBJ2-2	TGCGCCAGCAGCACAGGGGCAGCCGGGGAGCTGTTTTTT	CASSTGAAGELFF
TRBV7-8	-	-	TRBJ2-1	TGTGCCAGCAGACTTACGGGAGCGGACAATGAGCAGTTCTTC	CASRLTGADNEQFF
TRBV11-1	TRBD1	-	TRBJ2-1	TGTGCCAGCAGCTTATATGTGGGCGGAACAGGGGCCGTCTTATCCTACAATGAGCAGTTCTTC	CASSLYVGGTGAVLSYNEQFF
TRBV29-1	TRBD1	many	TRBJ1-3	TGCAGCGTTCTTGACCAGACAGGGGGGACTGGAAACACCATATATTTT	CSVLDQTGGTGNTIYF
TRBV7-2	TRBD2	few	TRBJ2-7	TGTGCCAGCAGCTTAGGGACTAGCGGGAGGGGGTACGAGCAGTACTTC	CASSLGTSGRGYEQYF
TRBV6-1	TRBD1	few	TRBJ2-5	TGTGCCAGCAGAGCATTGACAGGACAGGGCTTAGGGGAGACCCAGTACTTC	CASRALTGQGLGETQYF
TRBV7-6	TRBD2	-	TRBJ2-5	TGTGCTAGCAGCTTATATGGTCTAGCGGATCAAGAGACCCAGTACTTC	CASSLYGLADQETQYF
TRBV5-1	TRBD2	-	TRBJ2-7	TGCGCCAGCAGCTGGGGACTAGCGGTTGCTACCTACGAGCAGTACTTC	CASSWGLAVATYEQYF
TRBV11-2	-	once	TRBJ1-1	TGTGCCAGCAGCTTTATGGCAGGCCCAAAAGAAGCTTTCTTT	CASSFMAGPKEAFF
TRBV5-1	-	-	TRBJ2-7	TGCGCCAGCAGCTTGGCTCCCGACGTGTCCTACGAGCAGTACTTC	CASSLAPDVSYEQYF
TRBV6-1	TRBD1	-	TRBJ2-1	TGTGCCAGCAGGGGACAGGGGGGCAATGAGCAGTTCTTC	CASRGQGGNEQFF
TRBV7-2	TRBD2	once	TRBJ2-5	TGTGCCAGCAGCTTAGTTCGGGGGGGCCGGGCGAGGACCCAGTACTTC	CASSLVRGGRARTQYF
TRBV12-3/TRBV12-4	-	-	TRBJ2-3	TGTGCCAGCATCCTATGGTCTTCAGATACGCAGTATTTT	CASILWSSDTQYF
TRBV10-3	-	medium-sized	TRBJ2-7	TGTGCCATCAGTGAGTCCGAAGGGTTCTACGAGCAGTACTTC	CAISESEGFYEQYF
TRBV7-4	-	-	TRBJ1-1	TGTGCCAGCAGCTTTCGGGGACGGACTGAAGCTTTCTTT	CASSFRGRTEAFF
TRBV10-3	-	-	TRBJ2-3	TGTGCCATCAGTGAGTCGGCAAGCACAGATACGCAGTATTTT	CAISESASTDTQYF
TRBV5-4	TRBD2	-	TRBJ2-1	TGTGCCAGCAGCTTGGGACTAGCGGGAGTCAATGAGCAGTTCTTC	CASSLGLAGVNEQFF
TRBV7-3	-	-	TRBJ2-1	TGTGCCAGCAGCTCAGGGGGTGGGGGGCTGGGGAATGAGCAGTTCTTC	CASSSGGGGLGNEQFF
TRBV12-3/TRBV12-4	TRBD1	-	TRBJ2-5	TGTGCCAGCAGTTTATGGACAGGCCAAGAGACCCAGTACTTC	CASSLWTGQETQYF
TRBV5-3	-	-	TRBJ2-7	TGTGCCAGCACCGGATCCGGGAAAAAGCCCGAGCAGTACTTC	CASTGSGKKPEQYF
TRBV10-3	TRBD2	medium-sized	TRBJ2-7	TGTGCCACCAGCGGGCCAGCGGGGCCCTCCTACGAGCAGTACTTC	CATSGPAGPSYEQYF
TRBV9	-	few	TRBJ1-2	TGTGCCAGCAGCGGAGGCCCCGGCAGGGACTATGGCTACACCTTC	CASSGGPGRDYGYTF
TRBV7-8	-	-	TRBJ2-7	TGTGCCAGCAGGTTGGAGGCGGGCGAGCAGTACTTC	CASRLEAGEQYF
TRBV11-2	TRBD2	-	TRBJ2-1	TGTGCCAGCAGCACCCGCGGGAGCTCCTACAATGAGCAGTTCTTC	CASSTRGSSYNEQFF
TRBV28	-	once	TRBJ1-1	TGTGCCAGCAGTTTATCGGCAGGAACCATGAACACTGAAGCTTTCTTT	CASSLSAGTMNTEAFF
TRBV15	TRBD1	-	TRBJ2-7	TGTGCCACCAGCAGAGATCGGGACAGGGGGCAAGATGAGCAGTACTTC	CATSRDRDRGQDEQYF
TRBV4-2	-	once	TRBJ2-6	TGTGCCAGCAGCCAAGATGACGCTAGGGTAGACTTC	CASSQDDARVDF
TRBV7-8	TRBD1	few	TRBJ2-7	TGTGCCAGCAGCCGGTGGAGTACAGGGGGCTGGGACGAGCAGTACTTC	CASSRWSTGGWDEQYF
TRBV12-3/TRBV12-4	-	-	TRBJ1-5	TGTGCCAGCAGCACACAGGGACAGCCCCAGCATTTT	CASSTQGQPQHF
TRBV6-6	-	-	TRBJ1-5	TGTGCCAGCAGGGAGAGGGGACGCAATCAGCCCCAGCATTTT	CASRERGRNQPQHF
TRBV6-1	-	-	TRBJ1-1	TGTGCCAGCAGTGAACGCTGGACTGAAGCTTTCTTT	CASSERWTEAFF
TRBV7-3	-	-	TRBJ2-1	TGTGCCAGCAGCCCCCCCGGGGGCAATGAGCAGTTCTTC	CASSPPGGNEQFF
TRBV27	-	few	TRBJ1-1	TGTGCCAGCGGATTGCTGCGGGAAGCTTTCTTT	CASGLLREAFF
TRBV7-8	-	-	TRBJ2-6	TGTGCCAGCAGCTTGGACAGCTTAAACAACGTCCTGACTTTC	CASSLDSLNNVLTF